The rows below give T cell receptor beta chains drawn from one sample of a study of CD8+ T cells in alopecia areata. The table came from immunoSEQ multiplex PCR; TCRdb's copy has only in-frame clones and leaves some out. Of 140,000 to 150,000 clones in the sample, 40% to 55% were seen once. Material: CD4+ T cells sorted from blood, obtained at week 0. These receptor sequences come from a human donor with alopecia areata. Each CDR3 is given with its conserved first and last residue. A D gene is named only where the DNA matches it firmly. Expanded clones get a size class; other rows say once, few or many, or leave the size out.

>TRBJ1-5|-|TRBV30|-
CAWSVGADQPQHF
TGTGCCTGGAGTGTAGGCGCTGATCAGCCCCAGCATTTT
>TRBJ1-2|few|TRBV29-1|-
CSVGPQGLGYTF
TGCAGCGTTGGCCCCCAGGGACTTGGCTACACCTTC
>TRBJ1-2|-|TRBV30|-
CAWNYYRADYGYTF
TGTGCCTGGAACTACTATAGGGCGGACTATGGCTACACCTTC
>TRBJ1-2|-|TRBV28|-
CASSLSPKGNYGYTF
TGTGCCAGCAGTTTATCCCCGAAGGGGAACTATGGCTACACCTTC
>TRBJ2-5|few|TRBV27|-
CASSPATVETQYF
TGTGCCAGCAGCCCCGCGACGGTAGAGACCCAGTACTTC
>TRBJ2-2|-|TRBV4-2|TRBD2
CASGSSGRADTGELFF
TGTGCCTCGGGGAGTAGCGGGAGGGCCGACACCGGGGAGCTGTTTTTT
>TRBJ2-6|-|TRBV6-6|-
CASSYGSGANVLTF
TGTGCCAGCAGTTATGGGTCTGGGGCCAACGTCCTGACTTTC
>TRBJ2-5|-|TRBV15|TRBD1
CATSRLLPGTGAETQYF
TGTGCCACCAGCAGACTATTACCCGGGACAGGGGCAGAGACCCAGTACTTC
>TRBJ1-3|-|TRBV5-1|-
CASSLGDVSSGNTIYF
TGCGCCAGCAGCTTGGGGGACGTCAGCTCTGGAAACACCATATATTTT
>TRBJ1-2|few|TRBV6-1|-
CASPGQSLGGYTF
TGTGCCAGCCCCGGACAGTCTTTAGGTGGCTACACCTTC
>TRBJ1-1|-|TRBV5-1|TRBD1
CASSPGGTANTEAFF
TGCGCCAGCAGCCCGGGAGGGACAGCGAACACTGAAGCTTTCTTT
>TRBJ2-5|-|TRBV7-9|TRBD2
CASSLGLAEETQYF
TGTGCCAGCAGCTTGGGACTAGCAGAAGAGACCCAGTACTTC
>TRBJ1-1|-|TRBV2|-
CASRGLNTEAFF
TGTGCCAGCAGGGGTTTGAACACTGAAGCTTTCTTT
>TRBJ2-2|-|TRBV14|-
CASSQLEGPSTGELFF
TGTGCCAGCAGCCAACTGGAGGGGCCAAGCACCGGGGAGCTGTTTTTT
>TRBJ2-1|few|TRBV29-1|-
CSASPWNNEQFF
TGCAGCGCCTCCCCTTGGAACAATGAGCAGTTCTTC
>TRBJ2-3|-|TRBV5-1|-
CASGSTGHGTDTQYF
TGCGCCAGCGGGTCAACGGGACACGGGACAGATACGCAGTATTTT
>TRBJ1-2|-|TRBV6-5|-
CASKQGGSNYGYTF
TGTGCCAGCAAACAGGGAGGGTCTAACTATGGCTACACCTTC
>TRBJ1-1|medium-sized|TRBV18|-
CASSLKENTEAFF
TGTGCCAGCTCACTCAAGGAGAACACTGAAGCTTTCTTT
>TRBJ2-3|few|TRBV29-1|TRBD2
CSVGSGTSGYTQYF
TGCAGCGTTGGATCGGGGACTAGCGGGTATACGCAGTATTTT
>TRBJ2-7|few|TRBV4-2|TRBD2
CASSQDTAGARYEQYF
TGTGCCAGCAGCCAAGATACGGCGGGAGCTCGGTACGAGCAGTACTTC
>TRBJ2-3|few|TRBV5-1|TRBD2
CASTRAGGTDTQYF
TGCGCCAGCACCAGAGCGGGGGGCACAGATACGCAGTATTTT
>TRBJ2-5|-|TRBV15|TRBD1
CATSRRTGGVMQETQYF
TGTGCCACCAGCAGGCGCACAGGGGGCGTTATGCAAGAGACCCAGTACTTC
>TRBJ1-3|once|TRBV29-1|-
CSVWGGSGNTIYF
TGCAGCGTTTGGGGCGGCTCTGGAAACACCATATATTTT
>TRBJ1-2|once|TRBV25-1|-
CASTLGLSYGYTF
TGTGCCAGCACCCTAGGACTGAGCTATGGCTACACCTTC
>TRBJ2-7|-|TRBV6-5|TRBD1
CASSSGGVSYEQYF
TGTGCCAGCAGTTCAGGGGGCGTCTCCTACGAGCAGTACTTC
>TRBJ2-3|few|TRBV20-1|-
CSVPAAGTQYF
TGCAGTGTCCCGGCGGCGGGTACGCAGTATTTT
>TRBJ1-2|-|TRBV5-1|TRBD1
CASSPRTGPGHTF
TGCGCCAGCAGCCCCCGGACAGGGCCGGGCCACACCTTC
>TRBJ2-5|-|TRBV19|-
CASSAPLGGVNSETQYF
TGTGCCAGTAGTGCCCCCTTAGGAGGGGTGAATTCCGAGACCCAGTACTTC
>TRBJ2-7|-|TRBV7-2|-
CASSQRLSYEQYF
TGTGCCAGCAGCCAGCGACTGAGCTACGAGCAGTACTTC
>TRBJ2-3|few|TRBV19|-
CASSATSTDTQYF
TGTGCCAGTAGTGCAACTAGCACAGATACGCAGTATTTT
>TRBJ2-2|-|TRBV7-2|TRBD1
CASTGTGGFGGELFF
TGTGCCAGCACCGGGACAGGGGGTTTTGGCGGGGAGCTGTTTTTT
>TRBJ2-6|-|TRBV6-6|-
CASSYTSGANVLTF
TGTGCCAGCAGTTACACCTCTGGGGCCAACGTCCTGACTTTC
>TRBJ2-2|few|TRBV5-1|-
CASSLQGNTGELFF
TGCGCCAGCAGTCTGCAGGGGAACACCGGGGAGCTGTTTTTT
>TRBJ2-5|-|TRBV7-9|-
CASSPGLIQETQYF
TGTGCCAGCAGCCCTGGACTGATCCAAGAGACCCAGTACTTC
>TRBJ2-3|-|TRBV4-2|-
CASSQGSAGSADTQYF
TGTGCCAGCAGCCAAGGATCGGCGGGATCAGCAGATACGCAGTATTTT
>TRBJ1-1|few|TRBV14|TRBD1
CASSQGDRAQAFF
TGTGCCAGCAGCCAAGGGGACAGAGCCCAAGCTTTCTTT
>TRBJ1-2|-|TRBV2|-
CASNHLGYGYTF
TGTGCCAGCAATCACCTTGGCTATGGCTACACCTTC
>TRBJ2-2|-|TRBV29-1|-
CSVGVTPGTGELFF
TGCAGCGTTGGGGTGACCCCGGGCACCGGGGAGCTGTTTTTT